Sequencing of this TCR beta chain was carried out in a study of cytomegalovirus exposure and HLA in healthy donors. Study-level findings and limits: One variant, a missense change in DCLRE1C, was linked in a later analysis to TCR beta V- and J-gene trimming.

As concerns this clone: The antigen is unknown.

PCR amplification relied on 60 Vbeta primers (plus 13 Jbeta primers). Methods used by the authors: Per a later analysis, the number of unique TCR beta chains was about 80 million, of which some 10 million were shared. Measured with immunoSEQ multiplex PCR; TCRdb has only the in-frame clones, and not every one. D and trimming come from the DNA, and the V and J calls and clone size come from that table. The table lists about 130,000 clones, about 70% of them singletons. V was clipped by 5 bases and J by 0 bases; unmatched bases: 13. The CDR3 has 18 amino acids. Germline CDR1 reads MNHEY; CDR2 reads SMNVEV (reference sequence).

Sequenced sample: PBMCs. The receptor comes from a woman aged 40 to 50 in good health and CMV-seropositive. The J gene is TRBJ2-1, the V gene TRBV27; 7 positions match TRBD2. As DNA, the CDR3 is TGTGCCAGCAGTGCTCCCGGGACTATCTTTCTCTCCTACAATGAGCAGTTCTTC. Residues: CASSAPGTIFLSYNEQFF.